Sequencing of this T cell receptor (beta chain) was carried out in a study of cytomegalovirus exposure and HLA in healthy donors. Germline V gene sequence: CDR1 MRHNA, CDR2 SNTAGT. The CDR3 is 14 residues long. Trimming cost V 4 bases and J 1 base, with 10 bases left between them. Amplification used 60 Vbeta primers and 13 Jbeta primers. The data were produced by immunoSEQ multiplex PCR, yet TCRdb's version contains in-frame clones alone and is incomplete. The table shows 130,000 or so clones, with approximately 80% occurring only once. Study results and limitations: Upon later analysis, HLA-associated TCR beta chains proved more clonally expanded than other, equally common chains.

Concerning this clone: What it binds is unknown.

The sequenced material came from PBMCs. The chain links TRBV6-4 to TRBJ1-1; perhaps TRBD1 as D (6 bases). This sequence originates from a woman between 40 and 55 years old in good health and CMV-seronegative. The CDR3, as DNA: TGTGCCAGCAGTGCAAAGGGGGAGAACACTGAAGCTTTCTTT. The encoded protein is CASSAKGENTEAFF.